This is a list of T cell receptor beta chains from one sample in a study of vaccination and CD4 T cells after COVID-19. Their antigens are not known. Via MiXCR, TCRdb re-called the PCR reads, giving one row per CDR3 protein. This repertoire shows about 9,800 distinct CDR3 sequences, 30% to 45% found once; its top ten account for more than 15%. Material: CD4+ T cells from blood, cultured in vitro. The receptors here all came from a human donor who had recovered from COVID-19. Both conserved end residues are part of each CDR3. A D gene is named only where the DNA matches it firmly. Only some rows state a clone size, as once, few, many or a class for expanded clones.

v_call	clone_size	j_call	d_call	cdr3_aa	cdr3_nt
TRBV30	few	TRBJ1-1	NA	CAWSVLGLGTEAFF	TGTGCCTGGAGTGTACTAGGGTTGGGCACTGAAGCTTTCTTT
TRBV7-9	few	TRBJ1-4	NA	CASSWDLKNEKLFF	TGTGCCAGCAGCTGGGACCTTAAGAATGAAAAACTGTTTTTT
TRBV12-3/TRBV12-4	NA	TRBJ2-3	TRBD1	CASSLGKGAATDTQYF	TGTGCCAGCAGTTTAGGTAAGGGGGCAGCGACAGATACGCAGTATTTT
TRBV7-2	large	TRBJ2-2	NA	CASSPPGGNTGELFF	TGTGCCAGCAGCCCCCCCGGGGGGAACACCGGGGAGCTGTTTTTT
TRBV19	NA	TRBJ2-2	NA	CASSAVLGGTNTGELFF	TGTGCCAGTAGTGCGGTTTTGGGGGGTACTAACACCGGGGAGCTGTTTTTT
TRBV21-1	few	TRBJ2-1	NA	CASSRSHRRGEF	TGTGCCAGCAGCAGAAGTCACCGGCGGGGGGAGTTC
TRBV6-1	few	TRBJ2-7	NA	CASSPGPYEQYF	TGTGCCAGCAGTCCCGGCCCCTACGAGCAGTACTTC
TRBV7-8	NA	TRBJ2-7	TRBD1	CASSLARGTGDSYEQYF	TGTGCCAGCAGCTTAGCCAGGGGGACAGGGGACTCCTACGAGCAGTACTTC
TRBV20-1	few	TRBJ1-1	NA	CSAQIGGGNTEAFF	TGCAGTGCCCAGATTGGGGGGGGGAACACTGAAGCTTTCTTT
TRBV27	few	TRBJ1-5	NA	CASSSSRVGNQPQHF	TGTGCCAGCAGTTCCTCCAGGGTTGGCAATCAGCCCCAGCATTTT
TRBV4-1	NA	TRBJ1-3	TRBD1	CASSHPGTGSGNTIYF	TGCGCCAGCAGCCACCCGGGGACAGGCTCTGGAAACACCATATATTTT
TRBV6-1	few	TRBJ1-2	TRBD1	CGITDRGFIYGYTF	TGTGGCATTACGGACAGGGGTTTTATCTATGGCTACACCTTC
TRBV7-2	NA	TRBJ1-5	NA	CASNNRVMEPQHF	TGTGCCAGCAACAACAGGGTTATGGAGCCCCAGCATTTT
TRBV11-3	NA	TRBJ2-3	NA	CASSLRRQNTDTQYF	TGTGCCAGCAGCTTACGCCGGCAGAACACAGATACGCAGTATTTT
TRBV7-2	NA	TRBJ2-2	NA	CASSLALRGSGELFF	TGTGCCAGCAGCTTAGCGCTACGAGGGTCCGGGGAGCTGTTTTTT
TRBV7-9	few	TRBJ2-2	NA	CASSLGVNTGELFF	TGTGCCAGCAGCTTGGGGGTGAACACCGGGGAGCTGTTTTTT
TRBV11-3	few	TRBJ1-2	TRBD1	CASSSGTGGIYGYTF	TGTGCCAGCAGCTCCGGGACAGGGGGCATCTATGGCTACACCTTC
TRBV7-6	NA	TRBJ1-5	NA	CASTTPGPLRGDNQPQHF	TGTGCCAGCACCACTCCGGGACCCCTTAGAGGGGACAATCAGCCCCAGCATTTT
TRBV6-1	few	TRBJ1-2	TRBD1	CASTLERGGGYGYTF	TGTGCCAGCACCCTGGAGAGAGGGGGCGGCTATGGCTACACCTTC
TRBV29-1	NA	TRBJ1-2	TRBD1	CSVYGTDYGYTF	TGCAGCGTATACGGGACAGACTATGGCTACACCTTC
TRBV2	NA	TRBJ2-1	NA	CASSGRQLYEQFF	TGTGCCAGCAGTGGCCGACAATTATATGAGCAGTTCTTC
TRBV6-5	NA	TRBJ2-3	TRBD1	CASSSPDRGTDTQYF	TGTGCCAGCAGTTCCCCCGACAGGGGAACAGATACGCAGTATTTT
TRBV6-4	NA	TRBJ2-3	NA	CASSEQRTDTQYF	TGTGCCAGCAGTGAGCAGCGCACAGATACGCAGTATTTT
TRBV3-1	NA	TRBJ1-5	NA	CASSQSGTNQPQHF	TGTGCCAGCAGCCAATCGGGTACCAATCAGCCCCAGCATTTT
TRBV6-5	medium-sized	TRBJ1-2	TRBD1	CASSLGQAPYGYTF	TGTGCCAGCAGTTTGGGACAGGCCCCCTATGGCTACACCTTC
TRBV5-1	few	TRBJ1-1	NA	CASSSTGGQNTEAFF	TGCGCCAGCAGCTCCACGGGGGGGCAGAACACTGAAGCTTTCTTT
TRBV21-1	NA	TRBJ1-5	NA	CASLIRAARKCSNQPQHF	TGTGCCAGCTTAATCCGGGCCGCGAGAAAATGTAGCAATCAGCCCCAGCATTTT
TRBV25-1	few	TRBJ1-4	NA	CASGGRTNEKLFF	TGTGCCAGCGGGGGGCGTACTAATGAAAAACTGTTTTTT
TRBV4-1	NA	TRBJ1-2	TRBD1	CASSPGQVGNYGYTF	TGCGCCAGCAGCCCAGGACAGGTTGGTAACTATGGCTACACCTTC
TRBV25-1	NA	TRBJ1-6	TRBD1	CASSWDRGTSEYNSPLHF	TGTGCCAGCAGTTGGGACAGGGGGACATCGGAGTATAATTCACCCCTCCACTTT
TRBV20-1	few	TRBJ2-5	NA	CSARTGTTQETQYF	TGCAGTGCTAGAACCGGGACGACACAAGAGACCCAGTACTTC
TRBV27	few	TRBJ1-4	NA	CASSYNRDTSNEKLFF	TGTGCCAGCAGTTATAATAGGGACACTTCAAATGAAAAACTGTTTTTT
TRBV5-6	few	TRBJ2-5	TRBD1	CASSLPGQGETQYF	TGTGCCAGCAGCTTGCCTGGACAGGGGGAGACCCAGTACTTC
TRBV12-3/TRBV12-4	NA	TRBJ1-3	NA	CASSFRGSSNTIYF	TGTGCCAGCAGTTTCCGGGGAAGTTCAAACACCATATATTTT
TRBV2	NA	TRBJ1-1	NA	CATKNNLGIEAFF	TGTGCCACCAAAAACAATCTCGGTATTGAAGCTTTCTTT
TRBV9	NA	TRBJ2-2	TRBD2	CASSLEAGQTGELFF	TGTGCCAGCAGTCTAGAAGCGGGGCAGACCGGGGAGCTGTTTTTT
TRBV6-1	NA	TRBJ2-3	NA	CASSFPVAEGTDTQYF	TGTGCCAGCAGCTTCCCGGTAGCGGAGGGGACAGATACGCAGTATTTT
TRBV7-8	NA	TRBJ2-7	NA	CASSTADESYEQYF	TGTGCCAGCAGCACAGCGGACGAGAGCTACGAGCAGTACTTC
TRBV5-1	NA	TRBJ1-6	NA	CASSLEQSYNSPLHF	TGCGCCAGCAGCTTAGAACAGTCCTATAATTCACCCCTCCACTTT
TRBV20-1	NA	TRBJ1-1	NA	CSAKKTAGTEAFF	TGCAGTGCTAAGAAGACAGCGGGCACTGAAGCTTTCTTT
TRBV2	few	TRBJ2-1	NA	CASSVRGAFWNEQFF	TGTGCCAGCAGTGTTCGGGGGGCTTTTTGGAATGAGCAGTTCTTC
TRBV11-2	NA	TRBJ1-5	TRBD1	CASNPGQGLWPQHF	TGTGCCAGCAACCCAGGACAGGGTTTATGGCCCCAGCATTTT
TRBV30	NA	TRBJ2-5	TRBD1	CAWTRGTGRGETQYF	TGTGCCTGGACCAGGGGGACAGGGAGGGGAGAGACCCAGTACTTC
TRBV2	NA	TRBJ1-3	TRBD1	CASSVGQGVGNTIYF	TGTGCCAGCAGTGTTGGACAGGGGGTTGGAAACACCATATATTTT
TRBV12-3/TRBV12-4	NA	TRBJ1-1	NA	CASSSRSGEAFF	TGTGCCAGCAGTTCGAGATCCGGAGAAGCTTTCTTT
TRBV15	few	TRBJ1-3	NA	CATSREGSSGNTIYF	TGTGCCACCAGCAGAGAGGGGAGCTCTGGAAACACCATATATTTT
TRBV5-4	NA	TRBJ2-7	TRBD2	CASSSSGGRAYEQYF	TGTGCCAGCAGCTCGAGCGGGGGAAGGGCCTACGAGCAGTACTTC
TRBV2	once	TRBJ1-2	NA	CASSDMGEDYGYTF	TGTGCCAGCAGCGATATGGGGGAGGACTATGGCTACACCTTC
TRBV7-8	NA	TRBJ2-2	NA	CASSLAGRTGELFF	TGTGCCAGCAGCTTAGCGGGGCGGACCGGGGAGCTGTTTTTT
TRBV7-8	NA	TRBJ2-3	NA	CASSLDLKADTQYF	TGTGCCAGCAGCCTGGACCTGAAGGCAGATACGCAGTATTTT
TRBV20-1	few	TRBJ2-2	NA	CSAKTLTGGELFF	TGCAGTGCTAAAACTTTAACGGGCGGGGAGCTGTTTTTT
TRBV12-3/TRBV12-4	NA	TRBJ2-5	TRBD1	CASSPATGGSETQYF	TGTGCCAGCAGTCCAGCGACAGGGGGATCGGAGACCCAGTACTTC
TRBV19	NA	TRBJ1-3	NA	CASSIVQYSGNTIYF	TGTGCCAGTAGTATTGTGCAGTACTCTGGAAACACCATATATTTT
TRBV15	few	TRBJ1-2	NA	CATSRGGHNYGYTF	TGTGCCACCAGCAGAGGTGGACATAACTATGGCTACACCTTC
TRBV5-1	few	TRBJ1-1	NA	CASSSAQGNEAFF	TGCGCCAGCAGCTCCGCTCAGGGGAATGAAGCTTTCTTT
TRBV30	NA	TRBJ2-1	NA	CAWNRASYNEQFF	TGTGCCTGGAACAGGGCATCATACAATGAGCAGTTCTTC
TRBV12-3/TRBV12-4	few	TRBJ1-2	NA	CASTTLVTRGYTF	TGTGCCAGCACCACACTCGTCACAAGAGGCTACACCTTC
TRBV6-2/TRBV6-3	NA	TRBJ1-5	TRBD1	CASSTQAYGTGNQPQHF	TGTGCCAGCAGTACTCAGGCCTACGGGACAGGGAACCAGCCCCAGCATTTT
TRBV11-3	NA	TRBJ2-3	TRBD2	CASSTRGGGTSTDTQYF	TGTGCCAGCAGCACCCGGGGGGGGGGGACTAGCACAGATACGCAGTATTTT